This T cell receptor (beta chain) was obtained from a study of T cell changes during pregnancy in multiple sclerosis. V was trimmed by 7 bases and J by 1 base, leaving 11 bases between them. The length of the CDR3 is 14 residues. Germline CDR1 and CDR2: SGHRS and YFSETQ. Profiling relied on immunoSEQ multiplex PCR, and the TCRdb table lists in-frame clones only, not all of them. The sample lists approximately 110,000 clones, approximately 91% occurring once. The sequence derives from a female donor with multiple sclerosis, enrolled in a pregnancy study. The input for sequencing was peripheral blood, taken after pregnancy. This chain joins TRBV5-1 and TRBJ2-2; D gene unclear. In DNA, the CDR3 is TGCGCCAGCTGGTCGCCAGGGAACACCGGGGAGCTGTTTTTT. Translating gives CASWSPGNTGELFF.